The rows below give T cell receptor beta chains drawn from one sample of a study of blood T cell repertoires in COVID-19. TCRdb keeps only in-frame clones here, not all; method: immunoSEQ multiplex PCR. This table holds some 210,000 clones, about nine tenths found once. Material: peripheral blood. The receptors were sampled from a woman in her 40s with acute or convalescent COVID-19. Each CDR3 is given with its conserved first and last residue. D genes are given only for firm matches. Rows give clone size only sometimes, using once, few, many, or a class for an expanded clone.

clone size: .
V gene: TRBV11-2
D gene: .
J gene: TRBJ2-2
CDR3 protein: CASSLGPLAPNGELFF
CDR3 DNA: TGTGCCAGCAGCTTAGGCCCACTAGCCCCCAACGGGGAGCTGTTTTTT

clone size: .
V gene: TRBV6-5
D gene: .
J gene: TRBJ1-1
CDR3 protein: CASSYGGEAFF
CDR3 DNA: TGTGCCAGCAGTTACGGCGGTGAAGCTTTCTTT

clone size: .
V gene: TRBV4-1
D gene: .
J gene: TRBJ1-2
CDR3 protein: CASSQYFQGGYYGYTF
CDR3 DNA: TGCGCCAGCAGCCAATATTTCCAGGGAGGTTACTATGGCTACACCTTC

clone size: .
V gene: TRBV7-9
D gene: TRBD1
J gene: TRBJ1-1
CDR3 protein: CASSLGQLNTEAFF
CDR3 DNA: TGTGCCAGCAGCTTGGGACAGCTGAACACTGAAGCTTTCTTT

clone size: .
V gene: TRBV2
D gene: TRBD1
J gene: TRBJ2-5
CDR3 protein: CASSDRDRGQTQYF
CDR3 DNA: TGTGCCAGCAGTGATCGGGACAGGGGACAGACCCAGTACTTC

clone size: .
V gene: TRBV5-4
D gene: .
J gene: TRBJ1-1
CDR3 protein: CASSTKLGGGTEAFF
CDR3 DNA: TGTGCCAGCAGCACCAAGCTGGGAGGGGGCACTGAAGCTTTCTTT

clone size: .
V gene: TRBV10-3
D gene: TRBD2
J gene: TRBJ2-1
CDR3 protein: CAIKAGTSGGEQFF
CDR3 DNA: TGTGCCATCAAGGCCGGGACTAGCGGGGGGGAGCAGTTCTTC

clone size: .
V gene: TRBV9
D gene: .
J gene: TRBJ1-1
CDR3 protein: CASSVGPSTEAFF
CDR3 DNA: TGTGCCAGCAGCGTCGGTCCGTCCACTGAAGCTTTCTTT

clone size: once
V gene: TRBV24-1
D gene: TRBD1
J gene: TRBJ2-1
CDR3 protein: CATSDPNRQGSSYNEQFF
CDR3 DNA: TGTGCCACCAGTGACCCGAATCGACAGGGTAGCTCCTACAATGAGCAGTTCTTC

clone size: once
V gene: TRBV11-2
D gene: TRBD1
J gene: TRBJ2-5
CDR3 protein: CASSLVQGQETQYF
CDR3 DNA: TGTGCCAGCAGCTTAGTACAGGGGCAAGAGACCCAGTACTTC

clone size: .
V gene: TRBV6-5
D gene: TRBD1
J gene: TRBJ2-5
CDR3 protein: CASSYQGQVSGETQYF
CDR3 DNA: TGTGCCAGCAGTTACCAAGGACAGGTCTCCGGAGAGACCCAGTACTTC

clone size: .
V gene: TRBV7-9
D gene: TRBD1
J gene: TRBJ1-1
CDR3 protein: CASSLAQTGQLNTEAFF
CDR3 DNA: TGTGCCAGCAGCTTAGCTCAAACGGGACAGCTGAACACTGAAGCTTTCTTT

clone size: .
V gene: TRBV5-1
D gene: .
J gene: TRBJ1-2
CDR3 protein: CASSLAPPDRLTNYGYTF
CDR3 DNA: TGCGCCAGCAGCTTGGCCCCCCCGGACAGACTTACGAACTATGGCTACACCTTC

clone size: .
V gene: TRBV30
D gene: TRBD1
J gene: TRBJ2-2
CDR3 protein: CAWRKGRGPGELFF
CDR3 DNA: TGTGCCTGGAGAAAGGGCAGGGGGCCCGGGGAGCTGTTTTTT

clone size: .
V gene: TRBV10-1
D gene: TRBD2
J gene: TRBJ2-1
CDR3 protein: CASSDGERGAYNEQFF
CDR3 DNA: TGCGCCAGCAGTGATGGGGAGCGGGGGGCCTACAATGAGCAGTTCTTC

clone size: .
V gene: TRBV6-1
D gene: .
J gene: TRBJ1-4
CDR3 protein: CASSESQGSGEKLFF
CDR3 DNA: TGTGCCAGCAGTGAATCCCAGGGATCCGGGGAAAAACTGTTTTTT

clone size: .
V gene: TRBV29-1
D gene: .
J gene: TRBJ2-2
CDR3 protein: CSALGRGNTGELFF
CDR3 DNA: TGCAGCGCCCTCGGCAGGGGGAACACCGGGGAGCTGTTTTTT

clone size: .
V gene: TRBV5-1
D gene: .
J gene: TRBJ2-5
CDR3 protein: CASSLVRGMRETQYF
CDR3 DNA: TGCGCCAGCAGCTTGGTGAGAGGTATGAGGGAGACCCAGTACTTC

clone size: once
V gene: TRBV29-1
D gene: .
J gene: TRBJ1-1
CDR3 protein: CSVEDLVPGIDSNTEAFF
CDR3 DNA: TGCAGCGTTGAAGATCTGGTGCCAGGGATAGATTCGAACACTGAAGCTTTCTTT

clone size: .
V gene: TRBV5-1
D gene: .
J gene: TRBJ1-3
CDR3 protein: CASSLSIQGFGGNTIYF
CDR3 DNA: TGCGCCAGCAGCTTATCAATACAGGGATTCGGTGGAAACACCATATATTTT

clone size: .
V gene: TRBV19
D gene: .
J gene: TRBJ2-1
CDR3 protein: CASSIPRDFIYSYNEQFF
CDR3 DNA: TGTGCCAGTAGTATACCCAGGGATTTCATTTACTCCTACAATGAGCAGTTCTTC

clone size: once
V gene: TRBV29-1
D gene: TRBD2
J gene: TRBJ2-2
CDR3 protein: CSVGLAGASPTVGELFF
CDR3 DNA: TGCAGCGTCGGACTAGCGGGGGCTAGTCCAACAGTCGGGGAGCTGTTTTTT

clone size: .
V gene: TRBV2
D gene: TRBD1
J gene: TRBJ2-1
CDR3 protein: CASSGTAFPYNEQFF
CDR3 DNA: TGTGCCAGCAGCGGGACAGCCTTTCCCTACAATGAGCAGTTCTTC

clone size: .
V gene: TRBV6-6
D gene: .
J gene: TRBJ1-4
CDR3 protein: CASSYSRGVGEKLFF
CDR3 DNA: TGTGCCAGCAGTTACTCGAGAGGTGTAGGAGAAAAACTGTTTTTT